These 13 T cell receptor beta chains share one sample of origin, sequenced in a study of T cell repertoires in cytomegalovirus infection. TCRdb redid the calling of the reads with MiXCR, one entry per CDR3 protein. The top ten hold around 6.5% of the sample, which has hundreds of thousands of distinct CDR3 sequences, 6% to 8% seen once. Input material: PBMCs. Receptors originate from a human donor in good health (CMV status not recorded). Some clones in this sample may be carry-over from other donors' samples.

This clonotype was counted a few times. One end of the junction is discordant with germline, which a read error may explain. V is TRBV29-1 and J is TRBJ1-1, with 9 positions matching TRBD1. This CDR3 comprises 13 residues. CDR1 and CDR2 from the germline V gene are SQVTM and ANQGSEA. The CDR3 DNA is TGCAGCGTCGAAGGGACAGGGCGAACTGAAGCTTTCTTT. Residues: CSVEGTGRTEAFF.

This clonotype was found many times. The chain has TRBV6-2 or TRBV6-3 and TRBJ2-1, with 11 nucleotides matching TRBD2. This CDR3 has 17 amino acids. The junction had 10 bases not matched to a gene; V was cut back by 6 bases and J by 3 bases. CDR1 is MNHEY and CDR2 is SVGEGT in the germline V gene. In DNA form, the CDR3 reads TGTGCCAGCAGCTACACCATGGGACTAGCGGTCTACAATGAGCAGTTCTTC. As protein: CASSYTMGLAVYNEQFF.

This clonotype was observed at least ten times. The chain uses TRBV7-9 and TRBJ1-1, with 8 bases fitting TRBD1. Germline CDR1 SEHNR, CDR2 FQNEAQ (reference sequence). The V segment lost 6 bases and the J segment 3 bases; nucleotides outside the gene matches: 18. There are 18 residues in the CDR3. CDR3 DNA sequence: TGTGCCAGCAGGAGACGGCCAGGGGGCAAATTAATAGACACTGAAGCTTTCTTT. This sequence encodes CASRRRPGGKLIDTEAFF. Full variable domain (rest looked up from reference TRBV7-9 and TRBJ1-1): DTGVSQNPRHKITKRGQNVTFRCDPISEHNRLYWYRQTLGQGPEFLTYFQNEAQLEKSRLLSDRFSAERPKGSFSTLEIQRTEQGDSAMYLCASRRRPGGKLIDTEAFFGQGTRLTVV.

This clonotype was detected many times. The chain combines TRBV19 with TRBJ1-2, with 8 bases aligning to TRBD1. V trimming: 8 bases; J trimming: 8 bases; junction bases outside the gene matches: 10. Looked up from germline, CDR1 is LNHDA and CDR2 is SQIVND (reference sequence). This CDR3 comprises 13 residues. The CDR3 DNA is TGTGCCAGTGGGCGGACAGGGTTTATGGGCTACACCTTC. Protein: CASGRTGFMGYTF.

This clonotype was seen at least ten times. The V gene is TRBV4-2, the J gene TRBJ2-1; 15 bases align to TRBD2. The CDR3 consists of 18 residues. J lost 12 bases, V lost 1 base, and 13 bases had no gene match. Germline V gene data show CDR1 as LGHNA and CDR2 as YNFKEQ. The CDR3 loop reads CASSQALGLAGGQGAQFF. Here the CDR3 DNA reads TGTGCCAGCAGCCAAGCCCTAGGACTAGCGGGGGGGCAGGGAGCGCAGTTCTTC.

J is TRBJ1-3 and V is TRBV4-2; the D gene is possibly TRBD1 (5 bases). This CDR3 spans 15 amino acids. V was cut by 3 bases and J by 1 base, with 10 bases left in between. The germline V gene encodes CDR1 LGHNA and CDR2 YNFKEQ. CDR3 amino acids: CASSQDGGSGNTIYF. The CDR3 bases are TGTGCCAGCAGCCAGGACGGGGGTTCTGGAAACACCATATATTTT.

There are a few counts of this clonotype. The chain links TRBV30 to TRBJ1-1; 8 bases line up with TRBD1. This CDR3 contains 15 residues. CDR1 and CDR2 from the germline V gene are GTSNPN and SVGIG (reference sequence). J was trimmed by 1 base and V by 0 bases; bases with no gene match: 4. CDR3 sequence reads: CAWSVGTGKNTEAFF. The CDR3 DNA reads as TGTGCCTGGAGTGTAGGGACAGGCAAGAACACTGAAGCTTTCTTT.

This clonotype was observed at least ten times. The chain carries TRBV6-2 or TRBV6-3 and TRBJ2-5; 7 nucleotides match TRBD1. The CDR3 spans 17 residues. Germline-derived CDR1 and CDR2 are MNHEY and SVGEGT. The V segment lost 5 bases and the J segment 4 bases; nucleotides outside the gene matches: 16. The CDR3 region is CASSRRPATRQGETQYF. DNA for the CDR3: TGTGCCAGCAGTCGGAGACCCGCCACAAGACAGGGAGAGACCCAGTACTTC.

At least ten counts were recorded for this clonotype. The junction differs from germline at one of its ends, possibly a read error. CDR3 coding DNA: TGTGCCAGCAATGAAGAGAACACTGAAGCTTTCTTT. It translates to CASNEENTEAFF. V and J are TRBV6-1 and TRBJ1-1; unclear D gene. This CDR3 contains 12 residues. Germline lookup yields CDR1 MNHNS and CDR2 SASEGT.

The table lists this clonotype with many counts. J is TRBJ2-7 and V is TRBV20-1; D is unresolved. CDR1 and CDR2 (germline): DFQATT, SNEGSKA (reference sequence). The CDR3 length is 15 residues. V dropped 3 bases and J dropped 0 bases, with 15 bases sitting between them. This chain's CDR3 is CSASWSMGNSYEQYF. The CDR3 nucleotides read TGCAGTGCTAGTTGGTCAATGGGAAACTCCTACGAGCAGTACTTC.

This clonotype was detected many times. CDR3 residues: CSAREAGGYNSPLHF. The CDR3 DNA reads as TGCAGTGCTAGAGAAGCCGGGGGTTATAATTCACCCCTCCACTTT. The chain couples TRBV20-1 to TRBJ1-6; possibly TRBD1 for D (5 bases). The germline CDR1 and CDR2 sequences are DFQATT and SNEGSKA (reference sequence). The CDR3 sequence is 15 residues long. V gave up 0 bases and J gave up 4 bases, with 10 bases separating them.

The CDR3 sequence: CASRGQGDTGELFF. The CDR3 DNA follows: TGTGCCAGTAGGGGTCAGGGGGACACCGGGGAGCTGTTTTTT. This rearrangement joins TRBV19 to TRBJ2-2; 7 bases are a match to TRBD1. The CDR3 loop spans 14 amino acids. After removal of 6 bases from V and 3 bases from J, the junction contained 4 bases not matched to a gene. Per the germline V gene, CDR1 is LNHDA and CDR2 is SQIVND (reference sequence).

The chain combines TRBV27 with TRBJ1-1; 7 bases are a match to TRBD1. The ends lost 3 bases at V and 1 base at J; junction bases unmatched: 8. Looked up from germline, CDR1 is MNHEY and CDR2 is SMNVEV (reference sequence). This CDR3 has 16 residues. This CDR3 reads CASSFGWDSGNTEAFF. CDR3 coding DNA: TGTGCCAGCAGTTTTGGCTGGGACAGTGGGAACACTGAAGCTTTCTTT.